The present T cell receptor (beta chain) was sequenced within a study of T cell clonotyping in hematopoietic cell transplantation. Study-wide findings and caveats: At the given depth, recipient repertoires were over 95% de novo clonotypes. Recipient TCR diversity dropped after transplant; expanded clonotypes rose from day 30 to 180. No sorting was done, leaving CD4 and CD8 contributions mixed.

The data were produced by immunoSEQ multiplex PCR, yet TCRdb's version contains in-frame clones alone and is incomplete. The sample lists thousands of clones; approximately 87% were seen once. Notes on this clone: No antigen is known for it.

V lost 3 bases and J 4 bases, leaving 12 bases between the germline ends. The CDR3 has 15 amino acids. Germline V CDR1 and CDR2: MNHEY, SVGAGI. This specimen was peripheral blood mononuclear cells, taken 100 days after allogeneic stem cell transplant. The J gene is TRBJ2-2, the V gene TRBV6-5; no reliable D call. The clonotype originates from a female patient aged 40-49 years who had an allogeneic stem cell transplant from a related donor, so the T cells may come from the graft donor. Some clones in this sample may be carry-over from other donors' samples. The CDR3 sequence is CASSYEGRGTGELFF. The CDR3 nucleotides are TGTGCCAGCAGTTATGAAGGTAGAGGCACCGGGGAGCTGTTTTTT.